One sample yielded the 26 T cell receptor beta chains listed below, sequenced in a study of blood T cell repertoires in COVID-19. The data were produced by immunoSEQ multiplex PCR, yet TCRdb's version contains in-frame clones alone and is incomplete. The repertoire includes approximately 290,000 clones, approximately 91% of them detected once, and roughly 2.3% sits in the top ten. What was sequenced was peripheral blood. All receptors derive from a woman aged 25 to 39 with COVID-19, enrolled during active disease.

The V call is TRBV28, the J call TRBJ2-1, with 9 bases aligning to TRBD1. With V trimmed by 6 bases and J by 5 bases, 11 bases remained unmatched. This CDR3 has 16 residues. Germline CDR1 reads MDHEN; CDR2 reads SYDVKM. DNA for the CDR3: TGTGCCAGCAGCCTAACACCGGGACAGGGAGACAATGAGCAGTTCTTC. The encoded protein is CASSLTPGQGDNEQFF.

This chain uses TRBV10-3 with TRBJ2-1; TRBD2 is a possible D gene (5 bases). This CDR3 spans 16 amino acids. Trimming cost V 4 bases and J 3 bases, with 16 bases left between them. CDR1 is ENHRY, CDR2 SYGVKD, per germline. This CDR3 reads CAISVKETSGYNEQFF. For the CDR3, the DNA is TGTGCCATCAGTGTCAAAGAGACCAGCGGCTACAATGAGCAGTTCTTC.

This sequence joins TRBV28 and TRBJ2-7; D is unclear. CDR1 is MDHEN and CDR2 is SYDVKM in the germline V gene. Trimming left V 3 bases short and J 3 bases short, with 12 bases between. CDR3 length equals 14 residues. The CDR3 region is CASSFRLPNYEQYF. As DNA, the CDR3 is TGTGCCAGCAGTTTTCGACTCCCCAACTACGAGCAGTACTTC. The variable domain in full, completed from reference TRBV28 and TRBJ2-7, reads DVKVTQSSRYLVKRTGEKVFLECVQDMDHENMFWYRQDPGLGLRLIYFSYDVKMKEKGDIPEGYSVSREKKERFSLILESASTNQTSMYLCASSFRLPNYEQYFGPGTRLTVT.

The chain recombines TRBV7-9 with TRBJ2-7, with D tentatively TRBD2 (6 bases). Deletions cut 3 bases from V and 6 bases from J, with 15 bases between. The CDR3 has 14 residues. Per germline, CDR1 SEHNR and CDR2 FQNEAQ (reference sequence). The CDR3 region is CASSFGGEIGEQYF. In nucleotides, the CDR3 is TGTGCCAGCAGCTTTGGCGGGGAGATAGGCGAGCAGTACTTC.

The V and J genes are TRBV5-1 and TRBJ2-7; 9 positions agree with TRBD1. V shed 2 bases and J 3 bases; nucleotides not matched to a gene: 6. The CDR3 sequence is 15 residues long. Germline values: CDR1 SGHRS, CDR2 YFSETQ. The CDR3 DNA reads TGCGCCAGCAGCTTCCTGGGACAGGGTGGCTACGAGCAGTACTTC. It codes for CASSFLGQGGYEQYF.

V and J are TRBV7-6 and TRBJ2-5; D is perhaps TRBD2 (6 bases). V lost 1 base and J lost 4, with 16 bases in between. The CDR3 sequence is 16 residues long. CDR1 is SGHVS and CDR2 is FNYEAQ in the germline V gene. The CDR3 sequence is CASSLVGGLSRETQYF. The CDR3 DNA follows: TGTGCCAGCAGCTTAGTCGGAGGGTTGAGTCGAGAGACCCAGTACTTC.

The chain recombines TRBV7-9 with TRBJ2-3, with a tentative D call TRBD1 (7 bases). Germline CDR1 and CDR2: SEHNR and FQNEAQ (reference sequence). The CDR3 spans 16 residues. V was cut by 1 base and J by 4 bases, with 15 bases left in between. CDR3 residues: CASSLVLTGEADTQYF. In nucleotides, the CDR3 is TGTGCCAGCAGCTTAGTCCTCACAGGGGAGGCAGATACGCAGTATTTT.

V and J are TRBV19 and TRBJ1-5, with D unresolved. Germline V gene data show CDR1 as LNHDA and CDR2 as SQIVND (reference sequence). This CDR3 contains 15 residues. V lost 9 bases and J 0 bases, leaving 15 bases between the germline ends. CDR3 sequence (DNA): TGTGCCAGCTTCAACGGGGTGTATAGCAATCAGCCCCAGCATTTT. As protein: CASFNGVYSNQPQHF.

The gene calls are TRBV19 and TRBJ2-3, with a tentative D call TRBD2 (6 bases). The CDR3 has 14 residues. The germline V and J ends were trimmed by 2 bases and 0 bases, with 6 bases remaining between them. Germline V gene lookup returns CDR1 LNHDA and CDR2 SQIVND (reference sequence). CDR3 in amino acids: CASSIRGSTDTQYF. As DNA, the CDR3 is TGTGCCAGTAGTATACGGGGGAGCACAGATACGCAGTATTTT.

This rearrangement joins TRBV6-6 to TRBJ1-5, with D unresolved. There are 14 residues in the CDR3. Germline assignment: CDR1 MNHNY and CDR2 SVGAGI (reference sequence). Trimming cost V 2 bases and J 6 bases, with 11 bases left between them. The CDR3 DNA follows: TGTGCCAGCAGTTACGTCGATCCGGGTCAGCCCCAGCATTTT. Its translation is CASSYVDPGQPQHF.

The chain carries TRBV7-9 and TRBJ1-2; D gene unclear. Germline V gene lookup returns CDR1 SEHNR and CDR2 FQNEAQ (reference sequence). Trimming pared 6 bases from V and 4 bases from J, leaving 12 bases between. The CDR3 is 13 residues long. CDR3 bases: TGTGCCAGCAGTCGAGACGGGTCCTATGGCTACACCTTC. It is translated as CASSRDGSYGYTF.

This clone was seen a handful of times. The rearrangement links TRBV7-9 to TRBJ2-7; D is possibly TRBD2 (6 bases). The CDR3 sequence is 14 residues long. Germline V gene data show CDR1 as SEHNR and CDR2 as FQNEAQ (reference sequence). V was shortened by 4 bases and J by 3 bases, with 13 bases between the two germline ends. The CDR3, as DNA: TGTGCCAGCAGCTCGCCTACTAGCCGCTACGAGCAGTACTTC. Its protein product is CASSSPTSRYEQYF.

The chain joins TRBV11-2 to TRBJ2-7, with 11 nucleotides matching TRBD1. V lost 4 bases, J lost 4 bases, and 3 bases stayed unmatched. This CDR3 contains 14 residues. Germline assignment: CDR1 SGHAT and CDR2 FQNNGV. The CDR3 sequence: CASSSGTGGYEQYF. The CDR3 nucleotides read TGTGCCAGCAGCTCCGGGACAGGGGGGTACGAGCAGTACTTC.

V and J are TRBV28 and TRBJ2-3; 11 bases are shared with TRBD2. The V gene end was trimmed by 7 bases and the J gene end by 4 bases; junction bases not matched to a gene: 19. Per the germline V gene, CDR1 is MDHEN and CDR2 is SYDVKM. This CDR3 has 19 residues. The CDR3 DNA is TGTGCCAGCACCCGACAGTACGGCGGTAGCGGGAGGGTGTCAGATACGCAGTATTTT. This codes for CASTRQYGGSGRVSDTQYF.

The chain employs TRBV3-1 (or the pseudogene TRBV3-2) and TRBJ2-1; 14 bases are shared with TRBD2. This CDR3 is 16 amino acids long. V shed 2 bases, J shed 6 bases, and the junction held 3 bases outside the gene matches. In germline, CDR1 is LGHDT, CDR2 YNNKEL (reference sequence). CDR3 sequence (DNA): TGTGCCAGCAGCCAAAACGGACTAGCGGGAGGCAATGAGCAGTTCTTC. This translates into CASSQNGLAGGNEQFF.

This clone showed up just a few times. The chain joins TRBV19 to TRBJ1-2; 8 bases are a match to TRBD1. J gave up 7 bases and V 6 bases, and 7 bases lay outside the gene matches. This CDR3 has 13 amino acids. Germline V gene data show CDR1 as LNHDA and CDR2 as SQIVND (reference sequence). The CDR3 DNA reads TGTGCCAGTAGAGGACAGGGTGAGGCTGGCTACACCTTC. Translation gives CASRGQGEAGYTF.

The chain links TRBV3-1 (or the pseudogene TRBV3-2) to TRBJ2-7, with D perhaps matching TRBD2 (5 bases). The V gene lost 4 bases and the J gene lost 4 bases, with 14 bases spanning the gap. CDR1 LGHDT and CDR2 YNNKEL come from the germline V gene (reference sequence). This CDR3 has 14 residues. CDR3 loop: CASSLTGYFYEQYF. CDR3 bases: TGTGCCAGCAGCCTAACGGGATACTTTTACGAGCAGTACTTC.

The chain combines TRBV7-9 with TRBJ2-7; 7 nucleotides align to TRBD2. The CDR3 totals 15 residues. V lost 1 base, J lost 2 bases, and 5 bases stayed unmatched. Germline CDR1 is SEHNR and CDR2 is FQNEAQ (reference sequence). Here the CDR3 reads CASSLDLADTYEQYF. CDR3 DNA sequence: TGTGCCAGCAGCTTAGACCTAGCGGATACCTACGAGCAGTACTTC. The whole variable domain, remainder taken from reference TRBV7-9 and TRBJ2-7, is DTGVSQNPRHKITKRGQNVTFRCDPISEHNRLYWYRQTLGQGPEFLTYFQNEAQLEKSRLLSDRFSAERPKGSFSTLEIQRTEQGDSAMYLCASSLDLADTYEQYFGPGTRLTVT.

The chain combines TRBV12-3 or TRBV12-4 with TRBJ1-2; a weak D match, TRBD1 (6 bases). Trimming took 4 bases from V and 5 from J, leaving 8 bases between them. The length of the CDR3 is 12 residues. The CDR3 loop reads CASSSQGYGYTF. The CDR3 DNA reads as TGTGCCAGCAGTTCGCAGGGGTATGGCTACACCTTC.

The V gene is TRBV19, the J gene TRBJ1-4; weak D call: TRBD1 (6 bases). Germline V CDR1 and CDR2: LNHDA, SQIVND (reference sequence). The CDR3 is 16 residues long. With 5 bases removed from V and 8 bases from J, the gap between germline ends came to 21 bases. The DNA for the CDR3 is TGTGCCAGTAGTCCCTCTATCCAGGGGATATGGGAAAAACTGTTTTTT. Protein product: CASSPSIQGIWEKLFF.

This chain uses TRBV4-1 with TRBJ2-7; 7 bases are shared with TRBD1. The CDR3 has 13 amino acids. V was clipped by 3 bases and J by 6 bases; unmatched bases: 5. Per germline, CDR1 MGHRA and CDR2 YSYEKL. CDR3 DNA: TGCGCCAGCAGCCAGGCCACAGGGGTCGAGCAGTACTTC. Protein sequence: CASSQATGVEQYF.

This chain uses TRBV5-1 with TRBJ2-2, with 8 bases that match TRBD2. Germline V CDR1 and CDR2: SGHRS, YFSETQ. The CDR3 loop spans 16 amino acids. V lost 4 bases, J lost 0 bases, and 5 bases stayed unmatched. CDR3 protein: CASSPGGGPNTGELFF. The CDR3 bases are TGCGCCAGCAGCCCGGGGGGGGGACCGAACACCGGGGAGCTGTTTTTT. The whole variable domain, filled in from reference TRBV5-1 and TRBJ2-2, reads KAGVTQTPRYLIKTRGQQVTLSCSPISGHRSVSWYQQTPGQGLQFLFEYFSETQRNKGNFPGRFSGRQFSNSRSEMNVSTLELGDSALYLCASSPGGGPNTGELFFGEGSRLTVL.

The V call is TRBV11-1, the J call TRBJ2-5; 7 bases match TRBD1. CDR3 length: 14 residues. Germline loops: CDR1 SGHAT, CDR2 FQDESV (reference sequence). Unmatched junction bases numbered 4, after V lost 4 bases and J lost 2 bases. This CDR3 is CASSSGQIQETQYF. CDR3 DNA sequence: TGTGCCAGCAGCTCGGGACAGATTCAAGAGACCCAGTACTTC. The entire variable domain, with the rest obtained from reference TRBV11-1 and TRBJ2-5, is as follows: EAEVAQSPRYKITEKSQAVAFWCDPISGHATLYWYRQILGQGPELLVQFQDESVVDDSQLPKDRFSAERLKGVDSTLKIQPAELGDSAMYLCASSSGQIQETQYFGPGTRLLVL.

The chain uses TRBV28 and TRBJ2-2; weak D call: TRBD1 (7 bases). V lost 2 bases, J lost 6 bases, and 13 bases lay in between. This CDR3 is built from 15 residues. Germline CDR1 is MDHEN and CDR2 is SYDVKM. CDR3 nucleotides: TGTGCCAGCAGTTTAGTCGACAGGGACTCCGGGGAGCTGTTTTTT. Encoded protein: CASSLVDRDSGELFF.

V usage is TRBV19 and J usage is TRBJ1-5; D ambiguous. Germline loops: CDR1 LNHDA, CDR2 SQIVND (reference sequence). The V end was cut by 4 bases, the J end by 0 bases, with 4 bases between. This CDR3 spans 13 amino acids. The CDR3: CASSRSSNQPQHF. The CDR3, as DNA: TGTGCCAGTAGTAGGAGTAGCAATCAGCCCCAGCATTTT.

The J gene is TRBJ1-5, the V gene TRBV15; no clear D gene. Germline CDR1 LNHNV, CDR2 YYDKDF (reference sequence). V lost 1 base to trimming and J lost 5 bases, with 9 bases between them. CDR3 length: 14 amino acids. The CDR3 loop reads CATSRVSGDQPQHF. CDR3 coding DNA: TGTGCCACCAGCAGAGTGTCCGGGGATCAGCCCCAGCATTTT.